This is a list of T cell receptor beta chains from one sample in a study of cytomegalovirus exposure and HLA in healthy donors. Libraries were prepared by immunoSEQ multiplex PCR; TCRdb keeps only in-frame clonotypes and omits some of them. The table includes 130,000 or so clones, 75% to 80% detected once. The sample comprised PBMCs. The receptors derive from a woman aged 55-70 years in good health and CMV-seronegative. Both conserved end residues are part of each CDR3. D genes are given only for firm matches. Not every row has a clone size; where given, it reads once, few, many or a size class.

>TRBJ1-2|16|TRBD1|TRBV19|-
TGTGCCAGTAGTATAGACTCGGGACAGGGGGCTCTTGGCTACACCTTC
CASSIDSGQGALGYTF
>TRBJ1-2|15|TRBD1|TRBV2|-
TGTGCCAGCAGCGACCTTTGGGACAGTAACTATGGCTACACCTTC
CASSDLWDSNYGYTF
>TRBJ2-7|15|TRBD2|TRBV7-3|-
TGTGCCAGCAGCTTAAGTAGCGGGAGGGCCTACGAGCAGTACTTC
CASSLSSGRAYEQYF
>TRBJ2-5|16|TRBD1|TRBV7-3|-
TGTGCCAGCAGCTCCACCGCCGGGACAGGGCGAGAGACCCAGTACTTC
CASSSTAGTGRETQYF
>TRBJ2-7|14|-|TRBV9|few
TGTGCCAGCAGCCCCTTTCCGGGGTCCCACGAGCAGTACTTC
CASSPFPGSHEQYF
>TRBJ2-5|11|-|TRBV7-8|-
TGTGCCAGCAGCTTTACTTCCAGGCAGTACTTC
CASSFTSRQYF
>TRBJ1-3|14|-|TRBV15|-
TGTGCCACCAGCAGAGACAGCTCTGGAAACACCATATATTTT
CATSRDSSGNTIYF
>TRBJ2-7|13|-|TRBV7-2|-
TGTGCCAGCAGCTTTGGCGGGTCCTACGAGCAGTACTTC
CASSFGGSYEQYF
>TRBJ2-1|15|TRBD2|TRBV11-3|-
TGTGCCAGCAGCCCCCCTAGCGGGGTTAACAATGAGCAGTTCTTC
CASSPPSGVNNEQFF
>TRBJ2-7|16|TRBD2|TRBV5-1|-
TGCGCCAGCAGGTCAGATAGCGGGACGAACATCCACGAGCAGTACTTC
CASRSDSGTNIHEQYF
>TRBJ1-3|15|-|TRBV28|few
TGTGCCAGCAGAGGAGGGGGGGCTTCTGGAAACACCATATATTTT
CASRGGGASGNTIYF
>TRBJ2-5|15|TRBD2|TRBV2|-
TGTGCCAGCAGTGAATGGGGACTAGCCCCTGAGACCCAGTACTTC
CASSEWGLAPETQYF
>TRBJ2-1|14|TRBD1|TRBV6-1|-
TGTGCCAGCAGTGAAGTTGGGACAGGGGGTAATGAGTTCTTC
CASSEVGTGGNEFF
>TRBJ1-1|14|-|TRBV2|-
TGTGCCAGCAGTGAATTGGGGAGAGGCACTGAAGCTTTCTTT
CASSELGRGTEAFF
>TRBJ2-1|15|-|TRBV5-1|-
TGCGCCAGCAGTACCGACTGGAGCTCCTACAATGAGCAGTTCTTC
CASSTDWSSYNEQFF
>TRBJ1-2|14|TRBD1|TRBV7-8|once
TGTGCCAGCAGCGGAAGGGGGACAGGGAATGGCTACACCTTC
CASSGRGTGNGYTF
>TRBJ2-7|18|-|TRBV28|few
TGTGCCAGCAGTCCGGCGATTGGCGGGCGGCAAGGATTACACGAGCAGTACTTC
CASSPAIGGRQGLHEQYF
>TRBJ2-5|15|TRBD2|TRBV7-7|-
TGTGCTAGCAGCTTATTAGCGGGGGGGCCAGAGACCCAGTACTTC
CASSLLAGGPETQYF
>TRBJ2-7|15|-|TRBV13|-
TGTGCCAGCGGTGGGGCTAGCGCTCGACCCCACGAGCAGTACTTC
CASGGASARPHEQYF
>TRBJ2-7|13|-|TRBV30|-
TGTGCCTGGGACCCGGGAGACCACTACGAGCAGTACTTC
CAWDPGDHYEQYF
>TRBJ2-3|16|-|TRBV30|-
TGTGCCTGGAGTGTACAACGGGCAGGGGGGACAGATACGCAGTATTTT
CAWSVQRAGGTDTQYF
>TRBJ2-3|11|TRBD2|TRBV7-8|-
TGTGCCAGCACCGGGGGGGATACGCAGTATTTT
CASTGGDTQYF
>TRBJ2-3|15|-|TRBV15|once
TGTGCCACCAGCCCTAGGAGGGGTCTTACAGATACGCAGTATTTT
CATSPRRGLTDTQYF
>TRBJ2-7|15|TRBD2|TRBV6-4|-
TGTGCCAGCAGTGCCGGCGCGGGGGTCGGTAGGGAGCAGTACTTC
CASSAGAGVGREQYF
>TRBJ2-3|15|TRBD1|TRBV28|-
TGTGCCAGCAGTTTATGGGGACAGGGGACAGATACGCAGTATTTT
CASSLWGQGTDTQYF
>TRBJ2-1|16|TRBD2|TRBV5-1|-
TGCGCCAGCGGGTCTAGCGGGTCGAGCACCTACAATGAGCAGTTCTTC
CASGSSGSSTYNEQFF
>TRBJ2-7|16|-|TRBV19|few
TGTGCCAGTAGTATAGATGCACAGGGATCTGGCTACGAGCAGTACTTC
CASSIDAQGSGYEQYF
>TRBJ2-7|16|TRBD2|TRBV28|-
TGTGCCAGCAGGCCCGGGACTAGCGGGGGAGTCTACGAGCAGTACTTC
CASRPGTSGGVYEQYF
>TRBJ2-5|14|TRBD2|TRBV11-2|-
TGTGCCAGCAGCCCCTGGGGGGGAAAAGAGACCCAGTACTTC
CASSPWGGKETQYF
>TRBJ1-3|15|-|TRBV13|once
TGTGCCAGCAGCTTAGTCGGTTTTGGTGGAAACACCATATATTTT
CASSLVGFGGNTIYF
>TRBJ2-2|15|-|TRBV25-1|-
TGTGCCAGCAGTCATCAGGGCAGGGGCACCGGGGAGCTGTTTTTT
CASSHQGRGTGELFF
>TRBJ1-1|15|-|TRBV18|-
TGTGCCAGCTCACCCTTCGGACGGGAGAACACTGAAGCTTTCTTT
CASSPFGRENTEAFF
>TRBJ2-2|14|-|TRBV4-1|once
TGCGCCAGCAGCCAAGAGGGGAGGAGTGGGGAGCTGTTTTTT
CASSQEGRSGELFF
>TRBJ1-6|14|-|TRBV7-2|few
TGTGCCAGCAGCCTAGCCCCGCAGGGTTCACCCCTCCACTTT
CASSLAPQGSPLHF
>TRBJ2-3|17|TRBD2|TRBV5-1|-
TGCGCCAGCAGCTTGGGCGCCGGACTAGCGGGAGCAGATACGCAGTATTTT
CASSLGAGLAGADTQYF
>TRBJ2-7|14|TRBD2|TRBV27|-
TGTGCCAGCAGTTTAGAGCGGGAATCCTACGAGCAGTACTTC
CASSLERESYEQYF
>TRBJ1-2|17|-|TRBV5-5|-
TGTGCCAGCAGCTTGTTGGTAAGACGAGGGAATCGCAGTGGCTACACCTTC
CASSLLVRRGNRSGYTF
>TRBJ1-1|15|TRBD1|TRBV2|few
TGTGCCAGCAGCCCAGGGGGCGCGAAGAACACTGAAGCTTTCTTT
CASSPGGAKNTEAFF
>TRBJ1-5|15|-|TRBV19|-
TGTGCCAGTAGTCCACGTTGGGGGGACCCCGGGGCCCAGCATTTT
CASSPRWGDPGAQHF
>TRBJ1-5|15|-|TRBV5-1|-
TGCGCCAGCAGCAATTGGGGGGGCGCGGATCAGCCCCAGCATTTT
CASSNWGGADQPQHF
>TRBJ2-1|16|-|TRBV30|few
TGTGCCTGGAGCTTGGACCTAGGGGGATTCTACAATGAGCAGTTCTTC
CAWSLDLGGFYNEQFF
>TRBJ2-3|15|-|TRBV6-1|-
TGTGCCAGCAGCGGGGAGAACCTTAGCACAGATACGCAGTATTTT
CASSGENLSTDTQYF
>TRBJ2-1|14|-|TRBV28|-
TGTGCCAGCAGGCGGGGCCCTAGCTACAATGAGCAGTTCTTC
CASRRGPSYNEQFF
>TRBJ2-2|14|-|TRBV27|-
TGTGCCAGCCGTCCGAGCGGCGTCACCGGGGAGCTGTTTTTT
CASRPSGVTGELFF
>TRBJ1-2|14|-|TRBV30|-
TGTGCCTGGAGTGTACAAGACAGTAACTATGGCTACACCTTC
CAWSVQDSNYGYTF
>TRBJ1-2|14|-|TRBV9|-
TGTGCCAGCAGCGTAGGGGGGGGCTCCTATGGCTACACCTTC
CASSVGGGSYGYTF
>TRBJ2-7|14|TRBD1|TRBV27|-
TGTGCCAGTAGGCCACTACAGGGGACCTACGAGCAGTACTTC
CASRPLQGTYEQYF
>TRBJ2-3|15|TRBD2|TRBV7-2|-
TGTGCCAGCAGCTTACTAGCGGGGGACACAGATACGCAGTATTTT
CASSLLAGDTDTQYF
>TRBJ2-1|15|-|TRBV19|-
TGTGCCAGTAGTACAAGGGGGAGCTCGCGCAATGAGCAGTTCTTC
CASSTRGSSRNEQFF
>TRBJ1-4|14|-|TRBV5-1|-
TGCGCCAGCAGCTTGGGGGCGCCTAATGAAAAACTGTTTTTT
CASSLGAPNEKLFF
>TRBJ1-5|13|-|TRBV29-1|-
TGCAGCGTCCGAGACAGTCTAAGGCAGCCCCAGCATTTT
CSVRDSLRQPQHF